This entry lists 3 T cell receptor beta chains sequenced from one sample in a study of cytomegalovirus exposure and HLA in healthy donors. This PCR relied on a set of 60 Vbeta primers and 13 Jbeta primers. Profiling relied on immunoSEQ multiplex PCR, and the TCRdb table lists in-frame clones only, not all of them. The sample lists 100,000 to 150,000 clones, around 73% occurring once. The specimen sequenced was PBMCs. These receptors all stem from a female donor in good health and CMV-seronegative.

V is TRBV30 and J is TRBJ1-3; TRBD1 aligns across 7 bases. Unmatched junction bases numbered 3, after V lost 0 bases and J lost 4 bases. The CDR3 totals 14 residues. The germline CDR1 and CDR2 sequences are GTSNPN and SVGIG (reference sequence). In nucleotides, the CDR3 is TGTGCCTGGAGTGTACTAGGGGGCGGAAACACCATATATTTT. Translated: CAWSVLGGGNTIYF.

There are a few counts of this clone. CDR3 sequence: CASSQEQGWETQYF. Here the CDR3 DNA reads TGCGCCAGCAGCCAAGAGCAGGGTTGGGAGACCCAGTACTTC. This chain connects TRBV4-3 to TRBJ2-5, with D perhaps matching TRBD1 (5 bases). Per the germline V gene, CDR1 is LGHNA and CDR2 is YSLEER. The CDR3 sequence is 14 residues long. With 0 bases removed from V and 5 bases from J, the gap between germline ends came to 10 bases.

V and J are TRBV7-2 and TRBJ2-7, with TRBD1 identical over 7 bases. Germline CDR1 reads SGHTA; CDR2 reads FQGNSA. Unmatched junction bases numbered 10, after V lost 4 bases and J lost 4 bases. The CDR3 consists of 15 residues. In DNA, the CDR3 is TGTGCCAGCAGCTCACACAGGGGTGTAGAGTACGAGCAGTACTTC. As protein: CASSSHRGVEYEQYF.